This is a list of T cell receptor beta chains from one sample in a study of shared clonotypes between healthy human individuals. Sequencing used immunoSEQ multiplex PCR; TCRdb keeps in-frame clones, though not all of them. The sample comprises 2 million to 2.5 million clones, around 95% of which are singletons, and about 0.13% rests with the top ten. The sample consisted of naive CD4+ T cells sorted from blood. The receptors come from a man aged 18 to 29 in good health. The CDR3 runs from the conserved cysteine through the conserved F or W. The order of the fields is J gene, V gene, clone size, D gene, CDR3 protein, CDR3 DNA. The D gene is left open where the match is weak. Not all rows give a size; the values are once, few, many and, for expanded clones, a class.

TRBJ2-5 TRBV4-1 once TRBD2 CASSQGPSGRAEETQYF TGCGCCAGCAGCCAAGGCCCTAGCGGGAGGGCCGAAGAGACCCAGTACTTC
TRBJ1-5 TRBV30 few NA CAWRDGSEVWNQPQHF TGTGCCTGGAGGGACGGCAGTGAGGTTTGGAATCAGCCCCAGCATTTT
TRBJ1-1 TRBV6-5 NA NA CASKKSGVWTEAFF TGTGCCAGCAAAAAGTCGGGGGTATGGACTGAAGCTTTCTTT
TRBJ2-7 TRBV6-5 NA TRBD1 CASSSDRGSSYEQYF TGTGCCAGCAGTTCCGACAGGGGGAGCTCCTACGAGCAGTACTTC
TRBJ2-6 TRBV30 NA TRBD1 CAWSGTGAAGANVLTF TGTGCCTGGAGTGGGACAGGGGCGGCTGGGGCCAACGTCCTGACTTTC
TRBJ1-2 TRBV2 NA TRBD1 CADRETGVFYGYTF TGTGCAGACCGGGAGACAGGGGTGTTCTATGGCTACACCTTC
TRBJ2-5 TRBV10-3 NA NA CAISDLGGGETQYF TGTGCCATCAGTGATTTGGGGGGTGGAGAGACCCAGTACTTC
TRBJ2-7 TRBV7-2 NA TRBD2 CASSLGGLAGVLNEQYF TGTGCCAGCAGCTTAGGCGGACTAGCGGGAGTTCTCAACGAGCAGTACTTC
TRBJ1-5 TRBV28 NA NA CASSDRNQPQHF TGTGCCAGCAGTGACCGGAATCAGCCCCAGCATTTT
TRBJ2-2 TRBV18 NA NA CASFDSPLTGELFF TGTGCCAGCTTCGACAGCCCCCTCACCGGGGAGCTGTTTTTT
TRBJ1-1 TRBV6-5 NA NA CASSYGAVGTTEAFF TGTGCCAGCAGTTATGGGGCCGTAGGGACTACTGAAGCTTTCTTT
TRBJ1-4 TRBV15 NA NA CATSSPGLGTEKLFF TGTGCCACCAGCAGCCCCGGCCTGGGGACCGAAAAACTGTTTTTT
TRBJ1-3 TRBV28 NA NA CASGWGRSGNTIYF TGTGCCAGCGGATGGGGCCGCTCTGGAAACACCATATATTTT
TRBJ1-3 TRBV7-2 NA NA CASSQGLGNTIYF TGTGCCAGCAGCCAAGGGTTGGGAAACACCATATATTTT
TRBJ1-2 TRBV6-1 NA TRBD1 CASSVGSGGYGYTF TGTGCCAGCAGTGTGGGGTCAGGGGGCTATGGCTACACCTTC
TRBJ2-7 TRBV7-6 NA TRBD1 CASSYEGAGTYEQYF TGTGCCAGCAGCTATGAGGGGGCAGGGACCTACGAGCAGTACTTC
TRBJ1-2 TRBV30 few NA CALTLRYGYTF TGTGCCTTGACACTCCGCTATGGCTACACCTTC
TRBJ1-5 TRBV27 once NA CASSSLQGGQPQHF TGTGCCAGCAGTTCCCTCCAGGGAGGCCAGCCCCAGCATTTT
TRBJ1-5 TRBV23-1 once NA CASSKPGRGFQPQHF TGCGCCAGCAGCAAGCCGGGCAGGGGTTTTCAGCCCCAGCATTTT
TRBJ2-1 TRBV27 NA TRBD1 CASSSFPDRGAFF TGTGCCAGCAGTTCGTTCCCGGACAGGGGGGCGTTCTTC
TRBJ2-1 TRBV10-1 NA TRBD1 CASSEALRSGTGYSDEQFF TGCGCCAGCAGTGAGGCTTTAAGATCCGGGACAGGGTATTCGGATGAGCAGTTCTTC
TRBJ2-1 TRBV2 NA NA CASSSSVDEQFF TGTGCCAGCAGCTCTAGCGTGGATGAGCAGTTCTTC
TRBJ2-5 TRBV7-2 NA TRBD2 CASSLDAGVRETQYF TGTGCCAGCAGCTTAGACGCGGGAGTACGAGAGACCCAGTACTTC
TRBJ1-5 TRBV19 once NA CASSGQGYSNQPQHF TGTGCCAGTAGTGGGCAGGGTTATAGCAATCAGCCCCAGCATTTT
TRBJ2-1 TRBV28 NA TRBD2 CASSSPIGTSGRDEQFF TGTGCCAGCAGTTCCCCCATCGGGACTAGCGGGAGGGATGAGCAGTTCTTC
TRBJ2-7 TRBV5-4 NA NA CASSLGGAQPREQYF TGTGCCAGCAGCTTAGGCGGGGCACAGCCACGCGAGCAGTACTTC
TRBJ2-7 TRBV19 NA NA CASSISGYYEQYF TGTGCCAGTAGTATTTCGGGGTACTACGAGCAGTACTTC
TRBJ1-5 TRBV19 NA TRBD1 CASSGQGQPQHF TGTGCCAGTAGTGGACAGGGTCAGCCCCAGCATTTT
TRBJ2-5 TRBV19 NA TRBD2 CASSIGLAGTETQYF TGTGCCAGTAGTATAGGTCTAGCGGGGACAGAGACCCAGTACTTC
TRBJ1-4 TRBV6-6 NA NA CASSYGQPNEKLFF TGTGCCAGCAGTTACGGGCAACCGAATGAAAAACTGTTTTTT
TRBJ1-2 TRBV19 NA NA CASSAPSVSQYGYTF TGTGCCAGTAGTGCTCCTTCGGTCTCGCAATATGGCTACACCTTC
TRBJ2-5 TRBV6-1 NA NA CASSEPVQETQYF TGTGCCAGCAGTGAACCCGTCCAAGAGACCCAGTACTTC
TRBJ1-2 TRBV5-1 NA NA CASSLETGGNGYTF TGCGCCAGCAGCTTGGAGACTGGGGGCAATGGCTACACCTTC
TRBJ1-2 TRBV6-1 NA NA CASSDGGLGASGYTF TGTGCCAGCAGTGATGGGGGGCTGGGGGCCTCTGGCTACACCTTC
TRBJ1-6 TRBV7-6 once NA CASSLNRNNSPLHF TGTGCCAGCAGCTTAAACAGAAATAATTCACCCCTCCACTTT
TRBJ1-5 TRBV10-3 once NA CAISEFQQPQHF TGTGCCATCAGTGAGTTCCAGCAGCCCCAGCATTTT
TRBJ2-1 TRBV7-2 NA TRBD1 CASSSTRDRVSYNEQFF TGTGCCAGCAGCTCGACCCGGGACAGGGTTTCCTACAATGAGCAGTTCTTC
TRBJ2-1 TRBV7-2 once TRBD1 CASSLEGTGDNEQFF TGTGCCAGCAGCTTAGAGGGAACAGGGGACAATGAGCAGTTCTTC
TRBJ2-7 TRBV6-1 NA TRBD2 CASSDAGGRTYDEQYF TGTGCCAGCAGTGACGCGGGGGGCCGAACATACGATGAGCAGTACTTC
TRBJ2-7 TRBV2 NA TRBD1 CASSVDRGSYEQYF TGTGCCAGCAGCGTAGACAGGGGCTCTTACGAGCAGTACTTC